Listed below are T cell receptor beta chains from one sample, sequenced in a study of blood T cell repertoires in COVID-19. The table came from immunoSEQ multiplex PCR; TCRdb's copy has only in-frame clones and leaves some out. The sample shows 150,000 to 200,000 clones, around 82% of them seen only once. Specimen: PBMCs or T cells enriched from blood (not recorded which). These receptors originate from a woman in her fifties or sixties with acute COVID-19. Each CDR3 is given with its conserved first and last residue. Fields, in order: V gene, clone size, J gene, D gene, CDR3 protein, CDR3 DNA. A D gene is named only where the DNA matches it firmly. Clone size is given for some rows only: seen once, a few or many times, or a class if the clone is expanded.

TRBV5-6	NA	TRBJ2-5	NA	CASSAQDSQETQYF	TGTGCCAGCAGCGCCCAAGACAGCCAAGAGACCCAGTACTTC
TRBV5-1	NA	TRBJ2-3	NA	CASSLAWAGHADTQYF	TGCGCCAGCAGCTTGGCCTGGGCTGGCCACGCAGATACGCAGTATTTT
TRBV27	NA	TRBJ2-5	NA	CASSRLDRGETQYF	TGTGCCAGCAGTCGTCTGGACAGAGGAGAGACCCAGTACTTC
TRBV7-2	NA	TRBJ2-3	TRBD2	CASSFPSGSGADTQYF	TGTGCCAGCAGCTTCCCTAGCGGGAGCGGGGCAGATACGCAGTATTTT
TRBV24-1	NA	TRBJ2-7	NA	CATSDGESFGSYEQYF	TGTGCCACCAGTGACGGTGAAAGTTTTGGCTCCTACGAGCAGTACTTC
TRBV1	NA	TRBJ2-1	NA	CTSSQDRLPGDEQFF	TGCACCAGCAGCCAAGATCGCCTTCCAGGCGATGAGCAGTTCTTC
TRBV6-1	few	TRBJ1-6	NA	CASSGARLGAINSPLHF	TGTGCCAGCAGTGGGGCCAGACTGGGGGCTATAAATTCACCCCTCCACTTT
TRBV19	NA	TRBJ1-2	TRBD1	CASSAGQGRGYGYTF	TGTGCCAGTAGTGCTGGACAGGGTCGAGGCTATGGCTACACCTTC
TRBV6-1	NA	TRBJ2-2	TRBD1	CASRFTTGGEELFF	TGTGCCAGCAGATTCACGACAGGGGGTGAGGAGCTGTTTTTT
TRBV7-9	few	TRBJ1-6	NA	CASSLPWSGGFLPPLHF	TGTGCCAGCAGCTTACCGTGGAGCGGAGGGTTCTTGCCACCCCTCCACTTT
TRBV24-1	NA	TRBJ2-1	TRBD2	CATSVSGSINEQFF	TGTGCCACCAGTGTTAGCGGGAGTATTAATGAGCAGTTCTTC
TRBV7-2	NA	TRBJ1-1	TRBD1	CASSPGTGLTEAFF	TGTGCCAGCAGCCCCGGGACAGGCCTAACTGAAGCTTTCTTT
TRBV5-4	NA	TRBJ2-1	NA	CASSLFSPNEQFF	TGTGCCAGCAGCTTGTTCTCCCCCAATGAGCAGTTCTTC
TRBV10-3	few	TRBJ1-1	NA	CAISAAGRNPNTEAFF	TGTGCCATCAGTGCCGCGGGGCGGAACCCGAACACTGAAGCTTTCTTT
TRBV20-1	NA	TRBJ1-2	NA	CSASWGRGINYGYTF	TGCAGTGCTAGTTGGGGGAGGGGGATTAACTATGGCTACACCTTC
TRBV11-3	NA	TRBJ2-1	NA	CASSPRLGNEQFF	TGTGCCAGCAGCCCGCGGCTCGGCAATGAGCAGTTCTTC
TRBV2	NA	TRBJ1-6	NA	CASSVAASLGSPLHF	TGTGCCAGCAGTGTCGCGGCGTCCCTCGGCTCACCCCTCCACTTT
TRBV7-9	once	TRBJ2-5	TRBD2	CASSLSGGETQYF	TGTGCCAGCAGCCTTAGCGGGGGGGAGACCCAGTACTTC
TRBV7-7	NA	TRBJ2-2	NA	CASSQDPAGYTGELFF	TGTGCCAGCAGCCAAGACCCGGCGGGGTACACCGGGGAGCTGTTTTTT
TRBV4-3	once	TRBJ2-2	TRBD2	CASSQVGGLVNTGELFF	TGCGCCAGCAGCCAAGTTGGAGGACTAGTCAACACCGGGGAGCTGTTTTTT
TRBV3-1/TRBV3-2	few	TRBJ2-2	TRBD1	CASSLQGASSTGELFF	TGTGCCAGCAGCCTTCAGGGGGCGTCGAGCACCGGGGAGCTGTTTTTT
TRBV5-1	NA	TRBJ1-1	NA	CASSNGQPNTEAFF	TGCGCCAGCAGCAATGGACAGCCGAACACTGAAGCTTTCTTT
TRBV5-3	NA	TRBJ1-2	TRBD1	CARSPKCGTGGLYGYTF	TGTGCCAGAAGCCCCAAGTGTGGGACAGGGGGTCTCTATGGCTACACCTTC
TRBV19	NA	TRBJ1-2	NA	CASSTRSGVRNYGYTF	TGTGCCAGTAGTACCCGTTCAGGGGTTCGGAACTATGGCTACACCTTC
TRBV23-1	few	TRBJ2-1	NA	CASIEQGQFF	TGCGCCAGCATAGAACAGGGGCAGTTCTTC
TRBV12-3/TRBV12-4	NA	TRBJ2-6	NA	CAKSTGANVLTF	TGTGCCAAGAGTACTGGGGCCAACGTCCTGACTTTC
TRBV6-2/TRBV6-3	NA	TRBJ1-2	TRBD1	CASSLRQGRGYTF	TGTGCCAGCAGTTTACGACAGGGGAGGGGCTACACCTTC
TRBV18	few	TRBJ2-3	NA	CASSPLDRGATDTQYF	TGTGCCAGCTCACCGTTAGACCGGGGGGCCACAGATACGCAGTATTTT
TRBV7-8	few	TRBJ2-3	TRBD2	CASSLEAGGLSDTQYF	TGTGCCAGCAGCTTAGAGGCGGGGGGCTTATCAGATACGCAGTATTTT
TRBV29-1	NA	TRBJ1-2	NA	CSGGGSNYGYTF	TGCAGCGGGGGGGGCTCTAACTATGGCTACACCTTC
TRBV19	NA	TRBJ2-5	NA	CASSMQGQETQYF	TGTGCCAGTAGTATGCAGGGACAAGAGACCCAGTACTTC
TRBV9	NA	TRBJ1-3	NA	CASSGTPGNTIYF	TGTGCCAGCAGCGGGACTCCTGGAAACACCATATATTTT
TRBV19	NA	TRBJ1-6	TRBD1	CASRHEGGQGLHSPLHF	TGTGCCAGTAGGCACGAAGGGGGACAGGGGCTTCATTCACCCCTCCACTTT
TRBV27	NA	TRBJ2-1	TRBD2	CASSLPILAGQYNEQFF	TGTGCCAGCAGTTTACCCATCCTAGCGGGACAATACAATGAGCAGTTCTTC
TRBV19	NA	TRBJ2-3	TRBD1	CASSNDRGTDTQYF	TGTGCCAGTAGTAACGACAGGGGTACAGATACGCAGTATTTT
TRBV5-5	NA	TRBJ1-2	NA	CASSPGDGNYGYTF	TGTGCCAGCAGCCCCGGAGACGGTAACTATGGCTACACCTTC
TRBV9	NA	TRBJ2-1	TRBD1	CASSVVGQGASEQFF	TGTGCCAGCAGCGTAGTCGGGCAGGGGGCTAGTGAGCAGTTCTTC
TRBV30	NA	TRBJ1-1	TRBD1	CAWAGQGTNTEAFF	TGTGCCTGGGCGGGACAGGGGACGAACACTGAAGCTTTCTTT
TRBV18	NA	TRBJ2-1	TRBD2	CASSPLTSGSLNEQFF	TGTGCCAGCTCACCCTTAACTAGCGGGAGTCTTAATGAGCAGTTCTTC
TRBV11-2	NA	TRBJ2-7	NA	CASSLEGGSYEQYF	TGTGCCAGCAGCTTAGAGGGCGGGTCCTACGAGCAGTACTTC
TRBV5-1	NA	TRBJ1-1	TRBD1	CASMEGAGTEAFF	TGCGCCAGCATGGAGGGGGCTGGCACTGAAGCTTTCTTT
TRBV30	once	TRBJ2-3	NA	CAWTPSVADTQYF	TGTGCCTGGACTCCATCGGTCGCAGATACGCAGTATTTT
TRBV24-1	once	TRBJ1-3	NA	CATSDPGRDSGNTIYF	TGTGCCACCAGTGACCCCGGACGGGACTCTGGAAACACCATATATTTT
TRBV18	once	TRBJ1-1	TRBD1	CASSPSQGVMFEAFF	TGTGCCAGCTCACCATCACAGGGGGTGATGTTTGAAGCTTTCTTT
TRBV14	NA	TRBJ2-1	TRBD2	CASSLGGGLDNEQFF	TGTGCCAGCAGCCTGGGGGGGGGACTAGACAATGAGCAGTTCTTC
TRBV6-5	NA	TRBJ2-1	TRBD2	CAAGGHEQFF	TGTGCGGCGGGGGGGCATGAGCAGTTCTTC
TRBV18	NA	TRBJ2-1	TRBD2	CASSPGVGLAGWEFF	TGTGCCAGCTCACCAGGAGTTGGACTAGCGGGCTGGGAGTTCTTC
TRBV5-1	NA	TRBJ2-1	TRBD2	CASTVIPGGYNEQFF	TGCGCCAGCACCGTAATCCCGGGAGGCTACAATGAGCAGTTCTTC